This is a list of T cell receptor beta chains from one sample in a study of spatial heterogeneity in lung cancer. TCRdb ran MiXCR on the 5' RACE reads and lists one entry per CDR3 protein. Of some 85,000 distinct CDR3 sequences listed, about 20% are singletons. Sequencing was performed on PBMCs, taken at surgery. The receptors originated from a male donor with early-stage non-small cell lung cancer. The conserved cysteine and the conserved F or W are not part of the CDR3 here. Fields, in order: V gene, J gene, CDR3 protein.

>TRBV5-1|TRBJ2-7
ASSLEAQGVEQY
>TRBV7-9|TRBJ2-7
ASRTGTSGKGEQY
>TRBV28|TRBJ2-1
ASSPGTSRDEQF
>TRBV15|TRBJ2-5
ATSRDIEETQY
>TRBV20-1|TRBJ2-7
SAGDRRGAYEQY
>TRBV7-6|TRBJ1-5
ASSLAIGNQPQH
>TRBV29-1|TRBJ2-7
SVEAAEGNEQY
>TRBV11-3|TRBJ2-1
ASSQTWNEQF
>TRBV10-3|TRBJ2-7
AISDPRRVSYEQY
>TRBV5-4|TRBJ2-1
ASSPTGTGYNEQF
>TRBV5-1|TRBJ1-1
ASTSSGANTEAF
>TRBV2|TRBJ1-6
ASSWDRVNSPLH
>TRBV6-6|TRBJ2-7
ASSPRKYEQY
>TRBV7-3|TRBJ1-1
ASSPGTGPEAF
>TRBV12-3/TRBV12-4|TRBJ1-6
ASRSTSSYNSPLH
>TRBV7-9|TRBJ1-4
ASGYGQGNEKLF
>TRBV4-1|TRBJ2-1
ASSQIPRGQRSEQF
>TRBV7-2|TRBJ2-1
ASSSSGGAFNEQF
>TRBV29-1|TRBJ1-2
SVLAGGNGYT
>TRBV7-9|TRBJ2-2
ASSYRQGSNTGELF
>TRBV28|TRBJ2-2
ASSPNLGQQNTGELF
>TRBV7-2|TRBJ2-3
ASSPMGDTQY
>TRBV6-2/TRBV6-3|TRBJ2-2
ASSRNTGELF
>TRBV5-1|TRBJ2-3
ASSLSGGITDTQY
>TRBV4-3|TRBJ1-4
ASSRETGATNEKLF
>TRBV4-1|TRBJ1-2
ASSQTLGQVGGYT
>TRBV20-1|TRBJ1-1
SARDRQGAEAF
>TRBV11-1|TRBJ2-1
ASRTSGPYNEQF
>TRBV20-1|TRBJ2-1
SASEGSSGGAGEQF
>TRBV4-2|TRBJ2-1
ASSLDRGGSYNEQF
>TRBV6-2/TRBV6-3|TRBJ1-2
ASTRDRDYGYT
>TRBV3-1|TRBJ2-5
ASSQGGSGGLKTQY
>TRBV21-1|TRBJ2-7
ASSKDYLRWDPLYEQY
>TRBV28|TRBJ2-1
ASSLQAAYNEQF
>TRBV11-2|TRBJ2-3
ASSLETSSSTDTQY
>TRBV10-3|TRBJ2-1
AISEWAGGSTYNEQF
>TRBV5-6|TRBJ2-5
ASSLVWGQETQY
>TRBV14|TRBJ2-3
ASSRLADLMGHSTDTQY
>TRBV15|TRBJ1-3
ATSTGGRSGNTIY
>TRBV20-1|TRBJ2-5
SASMTSGTETQY
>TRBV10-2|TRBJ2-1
ASSDSRSGSTNEQF
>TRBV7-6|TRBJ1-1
ASSLGAMNTEAF
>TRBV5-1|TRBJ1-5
ASSLGAVESPQH
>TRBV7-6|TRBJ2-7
ASSQTPGGVMDEQY
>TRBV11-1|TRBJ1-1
ASTPGGPGAEAF
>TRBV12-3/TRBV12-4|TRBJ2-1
ASSHRQGYNEQF
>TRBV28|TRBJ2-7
ASRLTGGTGYEQY
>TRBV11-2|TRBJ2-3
ASSSGGGQADTQY
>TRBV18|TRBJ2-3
ASSSNRGQEDTQY
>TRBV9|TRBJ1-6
ASSVEGNRRSPLH
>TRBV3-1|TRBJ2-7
ASSQSGGEEQY
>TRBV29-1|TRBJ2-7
SVGAGYEQY
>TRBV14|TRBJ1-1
ASSQQVVSEAF